This T cell receptor (beta chain) was documented in a study of cytomegalovirus exposure and HLA in healthy donors. The CDR3 has 17 residues. This PCR relied on a set of 60 Vbeta primers and 13 Jbeta primers. Assay: immunoSEQ multiplex PCR; the TCRdb copy retains only in-frame clones and omits some. The sample yields roughly 180,000 clones, around four fifths seen once. Sequenced: PBMCs. The sequence was collected from a boy younger than 10 in good health and CMV-seronegative. This chain connects TRBV21-1 to TRBJ1-5. TRBV21-1 is a pseudogene segment. DNA for the CDR3: TGTGCCAGCAGCAAAGAAAGAGGCGGGGTTAGCAATCAGCCCCAGCATTTT. Translated, it gives CASSKERGGVSNQPQHF.